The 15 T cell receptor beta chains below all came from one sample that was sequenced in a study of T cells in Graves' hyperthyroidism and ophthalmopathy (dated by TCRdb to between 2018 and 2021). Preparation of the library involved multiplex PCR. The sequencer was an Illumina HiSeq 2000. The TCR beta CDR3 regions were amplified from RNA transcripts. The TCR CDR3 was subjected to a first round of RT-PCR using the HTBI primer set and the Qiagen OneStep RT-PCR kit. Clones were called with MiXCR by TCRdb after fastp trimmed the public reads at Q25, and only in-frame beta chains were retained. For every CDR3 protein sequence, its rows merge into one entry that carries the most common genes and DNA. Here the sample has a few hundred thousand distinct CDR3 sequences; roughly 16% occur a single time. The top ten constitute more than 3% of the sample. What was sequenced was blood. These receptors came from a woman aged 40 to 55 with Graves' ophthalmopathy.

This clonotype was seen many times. CDR3: CASSLGGDLGEQYF. The CDR3 nucleotides read TGTGCCAGCAGTCTCGGCGGTGACCTGGGCGAGCAGTACTTC. The V call is TRBV28, the J call TRBJ2-7, with no clear D. The V and J ends lost 5 bases and 6 bases respectively, with 17 bases between them. The CDR3 sequence is 14 residues long. The V gene's germline CDR1 is MDHEN and CDR2 SYDVKM.

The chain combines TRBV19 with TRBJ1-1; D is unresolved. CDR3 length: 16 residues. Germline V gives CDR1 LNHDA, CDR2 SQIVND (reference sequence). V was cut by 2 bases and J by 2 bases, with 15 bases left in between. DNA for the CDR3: TGTGCCAGTAGTATAAGGGCGGCCGTCCGAAACACTGAAGCTTTCTTT. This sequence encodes CASSIRAAVRNTEAFF.

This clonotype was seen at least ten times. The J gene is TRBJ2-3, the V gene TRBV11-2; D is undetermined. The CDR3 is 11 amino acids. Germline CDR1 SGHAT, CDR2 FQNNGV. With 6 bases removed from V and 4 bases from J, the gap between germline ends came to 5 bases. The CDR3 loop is CASRGSDTQYF. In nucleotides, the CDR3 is TGTGCCAGCAGGGGATCAGATACGCAGTATTTT.

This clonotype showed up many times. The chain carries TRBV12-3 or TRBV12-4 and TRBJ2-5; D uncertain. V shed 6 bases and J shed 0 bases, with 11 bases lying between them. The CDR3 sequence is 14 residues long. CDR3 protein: CASSYRPNQETQYF. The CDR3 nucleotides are TGTGCCAGCAGCTATAGACCAAACCAAGAGACCCAGTACTTC.

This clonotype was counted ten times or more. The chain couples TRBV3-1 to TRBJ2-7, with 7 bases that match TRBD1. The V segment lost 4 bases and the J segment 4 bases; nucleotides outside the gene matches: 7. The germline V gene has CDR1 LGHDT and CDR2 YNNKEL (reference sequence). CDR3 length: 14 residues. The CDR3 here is CASSPRGTTYEQYF. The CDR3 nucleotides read TGTGCCAGCAGCCCCAGGGGGACGACGTACGAGCAGTACTTC.

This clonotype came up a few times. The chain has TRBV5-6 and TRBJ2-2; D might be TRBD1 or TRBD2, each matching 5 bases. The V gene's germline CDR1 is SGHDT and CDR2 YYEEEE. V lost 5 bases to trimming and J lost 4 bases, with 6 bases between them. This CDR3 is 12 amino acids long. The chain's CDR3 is CASRGTTGELFF. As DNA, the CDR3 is TGTGCCAGCAGGGGGACCACCGGGGAGCTGTTTTTT.

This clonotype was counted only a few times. The CDR3 sequence: CASSGLAGSDEQFF. CDR3 DNA sequence: TGTGCCAGTAGTGGACTAGCGGGATCAGATGAGCAGTTCTTC. The V gene is TRBV19, the J gene TRBJ2-1; 12 nucleotides line up with TRBD2. V was pared by 5 bases and J by 8 bases, with 4 bases of the junction left unmatched. Germline lookup yields CDR1 LNHDA and CDR2 SQIVND (reference sequence). CDR3 length equals 14 residues.

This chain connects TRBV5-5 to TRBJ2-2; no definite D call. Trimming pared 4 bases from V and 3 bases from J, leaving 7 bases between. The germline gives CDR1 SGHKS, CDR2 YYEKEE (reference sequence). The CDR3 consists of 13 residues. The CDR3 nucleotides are TGTGCCAGCAGCAAAGTACACACCGGGGAGCTGTTTTTT. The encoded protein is CASSKVHTGELFF.

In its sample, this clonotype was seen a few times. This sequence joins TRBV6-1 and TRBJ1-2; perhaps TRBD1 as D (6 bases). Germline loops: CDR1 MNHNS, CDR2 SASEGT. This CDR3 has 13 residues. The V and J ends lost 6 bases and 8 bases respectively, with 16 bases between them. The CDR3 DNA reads TGTGCCAGCAGCTCCGTCCCGGGACAAGGCTACACCTTC. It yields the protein CASSSVPGQGYTF.

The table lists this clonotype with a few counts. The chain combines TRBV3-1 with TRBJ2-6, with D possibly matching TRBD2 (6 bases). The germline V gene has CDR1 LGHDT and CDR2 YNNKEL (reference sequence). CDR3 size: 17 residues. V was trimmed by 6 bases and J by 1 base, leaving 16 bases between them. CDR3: CASSGGSFVSGANVLTF. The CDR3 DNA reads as TGTGCCAGCAGTGGGGGGAGCTTTGTATCTGGGGCCAACGTCCTGACTTTC.

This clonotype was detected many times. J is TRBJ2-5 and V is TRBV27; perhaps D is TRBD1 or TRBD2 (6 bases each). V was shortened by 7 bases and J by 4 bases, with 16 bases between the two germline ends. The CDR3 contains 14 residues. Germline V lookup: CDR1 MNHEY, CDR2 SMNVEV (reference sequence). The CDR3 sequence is CASTKGGRLETQYF. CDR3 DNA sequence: TGTGCCAGCACCAAGGGGGGACGGCTAGAGACCCAGTACTTC.

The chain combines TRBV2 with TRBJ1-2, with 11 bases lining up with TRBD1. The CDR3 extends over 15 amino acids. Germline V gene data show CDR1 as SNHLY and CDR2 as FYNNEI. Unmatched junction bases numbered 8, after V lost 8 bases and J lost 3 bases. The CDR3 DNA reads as TGTGCCAGCCGGGACAGGGGGGACACTGACTATGGCTACACCTTC. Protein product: CASRDRGDTDYGYTF.

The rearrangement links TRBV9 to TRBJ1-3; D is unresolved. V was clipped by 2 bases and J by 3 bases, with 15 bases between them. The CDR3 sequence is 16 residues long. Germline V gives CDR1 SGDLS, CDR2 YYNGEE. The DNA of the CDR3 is TGTGCCAGCAGCGTGACAAGTGCGTCCGATGGAAACACCATATATTTT. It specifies CASSVTSASDGNTIYF. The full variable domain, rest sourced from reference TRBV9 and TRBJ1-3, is DSGVTQTPKHLITATGQRVTLRCSPRSGDLSVYWYQQSLDQGLQFLIQYYNGEERAKGNILERFSAQQFPDLHSELNLSSLELGDSALYFCASSVTSASDGNTIYFGEGSWLTVV.

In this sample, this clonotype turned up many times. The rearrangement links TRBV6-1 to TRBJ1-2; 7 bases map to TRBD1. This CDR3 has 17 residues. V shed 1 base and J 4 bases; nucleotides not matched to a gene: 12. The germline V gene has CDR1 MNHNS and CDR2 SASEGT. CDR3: CASSEGWTGGAFYGYTF. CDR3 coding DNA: TGTGCCAGCAGTGAAGGGTGGACAGGTGGGGCCTTCTATGGCTACACCTTC.

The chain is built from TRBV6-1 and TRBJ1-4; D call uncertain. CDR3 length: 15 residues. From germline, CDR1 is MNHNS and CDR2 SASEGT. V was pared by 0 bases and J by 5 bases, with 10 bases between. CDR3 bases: TGTGCCAGCAGTGAAGCAGGGAGAGGGAATGAAAAACTGTTTTTT. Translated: CASSEAGRGNEKLFF.